Sequencing of this TCR beta chain was carried out in a study of T cell responses to AZD1222 COVID-19 vaccine. For the study at large: Pooled together were second doses at about 4 or about 12 weeks.

The method was immunoSEQ multiplex PCR; TCRdb's version includes in-frame clones alone and lacks a portion of them. The sample consists of around 94,000 clones, 70% to 90% of them appearing once. Study outcomes and limitations: Spike-specific TCR breadth and depth were elevated following two AZD1222 doses.

Between the trimmed V and J ends, which lost 4 bases and 5 bases, there was a span of 18 bases. CDR1 SGHRS and CDR2 YFSETQ come from the germline V gene. This CDR3 is 15 amino acids long. Concerning this clone: Its antigen remains unidentified.

The sequenced sample was peripheral blood, obtained on day 0 of AZD1222 vaccination. This clonotype was sampled from an adult in good health. This chain uses TRBV5-1 with TRBJ1-2; D perhaps matches TRBD1 (5 bases). The DNA of the CDR3 is TGCGCCAGCAGCACGCCAGGGACGGGAGCTTATGGCTACACCTTC. Its protein is CASSTPGTGAYGYTF. Full variable domain (outside the CDR3, taken from reference TRBV5-1 and TRBJ1-2): KAGVTQTPRYLIKTRGQQVTLSCSPISGHRSVSWYQQTPGQGLQFLFEYFSETQRNKGNFPGRFSGRQFSNSRSEMNVSTLELGDSALYLCASSTPGTGAYGYTFGSGTRLTVV.